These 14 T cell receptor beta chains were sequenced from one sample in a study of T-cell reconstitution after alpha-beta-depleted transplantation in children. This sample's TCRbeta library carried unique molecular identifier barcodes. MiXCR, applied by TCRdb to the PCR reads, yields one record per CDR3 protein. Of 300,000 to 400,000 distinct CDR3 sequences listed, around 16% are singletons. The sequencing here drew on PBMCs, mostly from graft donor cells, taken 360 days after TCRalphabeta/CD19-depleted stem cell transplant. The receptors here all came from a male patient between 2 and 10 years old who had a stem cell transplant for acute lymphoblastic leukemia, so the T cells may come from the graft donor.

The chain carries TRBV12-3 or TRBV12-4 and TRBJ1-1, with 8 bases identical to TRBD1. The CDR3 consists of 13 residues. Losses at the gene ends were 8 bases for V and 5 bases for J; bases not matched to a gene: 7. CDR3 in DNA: TGTGCCAGCGAACTCACAGGGGGGACTGAAGCTTTCTTT. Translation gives CASELTGGTEAFF.

This CDR3 reads CASSRWTSLNEQFF. The CDR3 DNA reads TGTGCCAGCAGCCGCTGGACTAGTCTTAATGAGCAGTTCTTC. The chain employs TRBV11-2 and TRBJ2-1, with 7 bases fitting TRBD2. The V segment lost 5 bases and the J segment 7 bases; nucleotides outside the gene matches: 8. Looked up from germline, CDR1 is SGHAT and CDR2 is FQNNGV. This CDR3 has 14 residues.

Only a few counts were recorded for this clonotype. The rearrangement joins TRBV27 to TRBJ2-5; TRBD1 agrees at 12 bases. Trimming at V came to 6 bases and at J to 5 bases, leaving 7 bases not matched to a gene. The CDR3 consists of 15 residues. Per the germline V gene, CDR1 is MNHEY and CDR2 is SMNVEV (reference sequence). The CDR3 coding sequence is TGTGCCAGCAGCCCGGGGACAGGGGGCGCCGAGACCCAGTACTTC. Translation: CASSPGTGGAETQYF.

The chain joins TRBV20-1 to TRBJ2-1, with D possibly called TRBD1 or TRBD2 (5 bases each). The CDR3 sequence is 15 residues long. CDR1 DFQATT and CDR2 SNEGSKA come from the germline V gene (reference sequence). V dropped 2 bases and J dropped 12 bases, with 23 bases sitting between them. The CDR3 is CSARSPWGTQIGQFF. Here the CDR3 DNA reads TGCAGTGCTAGAAGCCCATGGGGGACCCAGATCGGGCAGTTCTTC.

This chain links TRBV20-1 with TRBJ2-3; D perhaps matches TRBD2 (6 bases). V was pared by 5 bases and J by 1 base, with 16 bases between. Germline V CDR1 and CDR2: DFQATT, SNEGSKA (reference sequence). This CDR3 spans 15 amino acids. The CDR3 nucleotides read TGCAGTGCTTCCTCTGGGGAGGACGGCACAGATACGCAGTATTTT. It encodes CSASSGEDGTDTQYF.

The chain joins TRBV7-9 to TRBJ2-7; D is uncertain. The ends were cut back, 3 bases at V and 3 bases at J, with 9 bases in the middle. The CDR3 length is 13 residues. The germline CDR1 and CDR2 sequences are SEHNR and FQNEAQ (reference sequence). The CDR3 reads CASSFTLGYEQYF. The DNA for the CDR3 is TGTGCCAGCAGCTTCACTCTGGGCTACGAGCAGTACTTC.

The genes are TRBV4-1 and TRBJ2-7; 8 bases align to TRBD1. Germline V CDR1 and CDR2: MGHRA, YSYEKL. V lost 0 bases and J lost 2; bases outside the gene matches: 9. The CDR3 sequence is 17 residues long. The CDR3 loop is CASSQESGTGRTYEQYF. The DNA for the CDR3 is TGCGCCAGCAGCCAAGAATCAGGGACAGGTCGGACCTACGAGCAGTACTTC.

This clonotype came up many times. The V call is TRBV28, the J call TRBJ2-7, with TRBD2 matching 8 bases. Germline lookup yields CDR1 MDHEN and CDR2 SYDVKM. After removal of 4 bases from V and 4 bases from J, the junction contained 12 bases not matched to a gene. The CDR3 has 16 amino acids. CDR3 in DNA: TGTGCCAGCAGTTCCGCATATTCGACTAGCGAGTACGAGCAGTACTTC. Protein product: CASSSAYSTSEYEQYF.

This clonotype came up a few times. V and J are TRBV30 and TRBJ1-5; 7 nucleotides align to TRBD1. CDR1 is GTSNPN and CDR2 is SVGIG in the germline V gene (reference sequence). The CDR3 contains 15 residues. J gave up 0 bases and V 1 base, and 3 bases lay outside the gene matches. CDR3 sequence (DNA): TGTGCCTGGAGTGCGGGACAGTATAGCAATCAGCCCCAGCATTTT. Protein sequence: CAWSAGQYSNQPQHF.

CDR3 DNA sequence: TGTGCCACCAGCAGACCTACTCGACAGGTTATTGAAGCTTTCTTT. Amino acid sequence: CATSRPTRQVIEAFF. The rearrangement joins TRBV15 to TRBJ1-1; D might be TRBD1 (6 bases). The CDR3 consists of 15 residues. Trimming pared 2 bases from V and 7 bases from J, leaving 17 bases between. Germline lookup yields CDR1 LNHNV and CDR2 YYDKDF (reference sequence).

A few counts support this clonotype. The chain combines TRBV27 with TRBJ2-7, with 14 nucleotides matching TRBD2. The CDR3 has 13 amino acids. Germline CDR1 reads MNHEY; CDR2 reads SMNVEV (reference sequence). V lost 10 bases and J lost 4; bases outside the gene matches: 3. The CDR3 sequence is CAIGTSGGYEQYF. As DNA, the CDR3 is TGTGCCATCGGGACTAGCGGGGGTTACGAGCAGTACTTC.

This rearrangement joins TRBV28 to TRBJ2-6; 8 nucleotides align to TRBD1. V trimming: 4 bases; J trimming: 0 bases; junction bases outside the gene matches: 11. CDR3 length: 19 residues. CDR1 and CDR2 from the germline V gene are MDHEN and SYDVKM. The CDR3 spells CASSSPAGGDLSGANVLTF. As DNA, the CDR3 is TGTGCCAGCAGTTCCCCGGCAGGGGGCGATCTCTCTGGGGCCAACGTCCTGACTTTC. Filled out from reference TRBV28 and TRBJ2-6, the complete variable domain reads DVKVTQSSRYLVKRTGEKVFLECVQDMDHENMFWYRQDPGLGLRLIYFSYDVKMKEKGDIPEGYSVSREKKERFSLILESASTNQTSMYLCASSSPAGGDLSGANVLTFGAGSRLTVL.

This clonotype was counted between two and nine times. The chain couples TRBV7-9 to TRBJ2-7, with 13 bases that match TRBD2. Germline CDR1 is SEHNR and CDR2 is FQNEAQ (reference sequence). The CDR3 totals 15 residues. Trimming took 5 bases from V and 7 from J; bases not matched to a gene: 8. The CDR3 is CASSVGLAGVMEQYF. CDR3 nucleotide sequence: TGTGCCAGCAGCGTAGGACTAGCGGGAGTGATGGAGCAGTACTTC.

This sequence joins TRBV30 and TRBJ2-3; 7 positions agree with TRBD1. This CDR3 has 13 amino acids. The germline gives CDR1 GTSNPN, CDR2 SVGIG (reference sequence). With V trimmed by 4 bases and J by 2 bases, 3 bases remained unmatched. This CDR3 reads CAWNRGYTDTQYF. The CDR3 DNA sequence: TGTGCCTGGAACAGGGGTTACACAGATACGCAGTATTTT.